The 9 T cell receptor beta chains given below trace back to one sample, sequenced in a study of cytomegalovirus exposure and HLA in healthy donors. The PCR ran on 60 Vbeta and 13 Jbeta primers. Method: immunoSEQ multiplex PCR; TCRdb's copy keeps in-frame clones and lacks some. The profile covers about 54,000 clones, with approximately 77% appearing a single time and 2.5% to 3.5% taken by the ten largest. The sample was PBMCs. These receptors came from a woman under 30 in good health and CMV-seronegative.

V gene TRBV18 combines with J gene TRBJ2-7; TRBD1 agrees at 10 bases. CDR1 and CDR2 (germline): KGHSH, LQKENI. The J segment lost 3 bases and the V segment lost 2 bases, leaving 4 bases of the junction unmatched. The CDR3 consists of 15 residues. CDR3 residues: CASSPGTGDGYEQYF. DNA of the CDR3: TGTGCCAGCTCACCAGGGACAGGGGACGGCTACGAGCAGTACTTC.

The J gene is TRBJ2-7, the V gene TRBV28; the match to TRBD1 covers 7 bases. CDR1 is MDHEN, CDR2 SYDVKM, per germline. This CDR3 comprises 14 residues. Losses at the gene ends were 5 bases for V and 1 base for J; bases not matched to a gene: 5. The chain's CDR3 is CASSLRDSSYEQYF. The CDR3 region has the DNA TGTGCCAGCAGTCTACGGGACAGTTCCTACGAGCAGTACTTC.

Notes on this clone: One junction end disagrees with the germline gene, perhaps due to a read error. The J gene is TRBJ2-4, the V gene TRBV19; D may be TRBD2 (5 bases). The CDR3 runs 16 residues. The germline V gene has CDR1 LNHDA and CDR2 SQIVND (reference sequence). The CDR3: CASSIAHHLAKNSQYF. The CDR3 bases are TGTGCCAGTAGTATCGCACACCACCTAGCCAAAAACAGTCAGTACTTC.

As DNA, the CDR3 is TGTGCCAGCAGTTACTCCGGGACAGCTAACTATGGCTACACCTTC. It translates to CASSYSGTANYGYTF. The chain links TRBV2 to TRBJ1-2; 7 bases agree with TRBD1. CDR1 is SNHLY, CDR2 FYNNEI, per germline. The ends lost 5 bases at V and 0 bases at J; junction bases unmatched: 6. There are 15 residues in the CDR3.

The chain recombines TRBV28 with TRBJ1-4, with D perhaps TRBD1 (6 bases). The germline gives CDR1 MDHEN, CDR2 SYDVKM. Between the trimmed V and J ends, which lost 6 bases and 4 bases, there was a span of 12 bases. The CDR3 totals 14 residues. CDR3 in amino acids: CASSLDSLNEKLFF. CDR3 DNA: TGTGCCAGCAGCCTGGACAGCCTTAATGAAAAACTGTTTTTT.

This clone was counted only a few times. The chain carries TRBV5-1 and TRBJ2-7; a weak D match, TRBD2 (6 bases). The ends were cut back, 2 bases at V and 5 bases at J, with 14 bases in the middle. CDR3 length: 14 residues. Looked up from germline, CDR1 is SGHRS and CDR2 is YFSETQ. This CDR3 is CASSLPGLRDEQYF. The CDR3 region has the DNA TGCGCCAGCAGCTTACCGGGACTGAGGGACGAGCAGTACTTC. Drawing the rest from reference TRBV5-1 and TRBJ2-7, the complete variable domain is KAGVTQTPRYLIKTRGQQVTLSCSPISGHRSVSWYQQTPGQGLQFLFEYFSETQRNKGNFPGRFSGRQFSNSRSEMNVSTLELGDSALYLCASSLPGLRDEQYFGPGTRLTVT.

The chain is built from TRBV27 and TRBJ2-1; 11 positions match TRBD2. The CDR3 sequence is 16 residues long. Trimming at V came to 5 bases and at J to 4 bases, leaving 7 bases not matched to a gene. Germline V gene data show CDR1 as MNHEY and CDR2 as SMNVEV (reference sequence). CDR3 in amino acids: CASSDVGTSGYNEQFF. The CDR3 DNA reads as TGTGCCAGCAGTGATGTTGGGACTAGCGGATACAATGAGCAGTTCTTC.

The V gene is TRBV27, the J gene TRBJ2-2, with D maybe TRBD1 (6 bases). This CDR3 is 15 amino acids long. CDR1 and CDR2 (germline): MNHEY, SMNVEV (reference sequence). Trimming removed 3 bases at V and 9 bases at J, with 17 bases between. As DNA, the CDR3 is TGTGCCAGCAGTTTTTACCAGGGGCAACCCCGGGAGCTGTTTTTT. This encodes CASSFYQGQPRELFF.

This chain uses TRBV10-2 with TRBJ2-3; 12 bases match TRBD2. Per the germline V gene, CDR1 is WSHSY and CDR2 is SAAADI. The junction had 3 bases not matched to a gene; V was cut back by 7 bases and J by 1 base. The CDR3 contains 15 residues. CDR3: CASTGLAGRTDTQYF. CDR3 coding DNA: TGCGCCAGCACCGGACTAGCGGGACGCACAGATACGCAGTATTTT.